This T cell receptor (beta chain) was profiled in a study of post-analysis software for immune sequencing data. Study context: Progressive-relapsing, secondary progressive and relapsing-remitting multiple sclerosis were among the disease courses included. Whole-study findings and limits: Significantly lower normalized Chao1 diversity was found in patients with multiple sclerosis relative to controls. The authors found that F measure strongly co-clustered same-batch samples. TRBV segments more frequent in patients than in controls numbered about 5 and included TRBV5-6, TRBV5-1 and TRBV20-1.

From germline, CDR1 is ENHRY and CDR2 SYGVKD. The CDR3 has 14 residues. V lost 4 bases and J 0 bases, leaving 9 bases between the germline ends. Tagging with unique molecular identifiers was a feature of the TCR beta cDNA libraries. T cells numbering roughly 0.85 to 11 million gave rise to 400,000 to 550,000 cDNA molecules. Each CDR3 protein is one row after TCRdb ran MiXCR on the PCR reads. Of 350,000 to 500,000 distinct CDR3 sequences in the sample, about 40% are singletons; the top ten hold approximately 7.6%. This clonotype was recorded a few times. Antigen unknown. This TCR came from a girl aged 2 to 10 with multiple sclerosis. Sequencing input: blood. The chain links TRBV10-3 to TRBJ1-1, with D perhaps matching TRBD1 (6 bases). In DNA form, the CDR3 reads TGTGCCATCAGTGGTACAGGGTTGAACACTGAAGCTTTCTTT. Its protein is CAISGTGLNTEAFF.